This T cell receptor beta chain was found in a study of T cell responses to AZD1222 COVID-19 vaccine. Study-level results: Among vaccine-associated CD4 TCRs, coverage spanned spike, with dominance at 160-218 and 743-854. Nearly half of unique spike-specific TCRs reportedly avoided B.1.351 and B.1.1.7 mutated regions.

A word on this clone: Its cognate antigen is unknown.

Sequencing was performed with immunoSEQ multiplex PCR; in TCRdb, only in-frame clones are kept and a portion is missing. The sample shows 78,000 or so clones, about 87% of them seen only once. This CDR3 spans 16 amino acids. The V end was cut by 0 bases, the J end by 5 bases, with 17 bases between. The germline CDR1 and CDR2 sequences are SGDLS and YYNGEE. The sequence was obtained from an adult in good health. The chain combines TRBV9 with TRBJ1-1; D may be TRBD1 (6 bases). The material sequenced was peripheral blood, taken on day 0 of AZD1222 vaccination. CDR3 region: CASSVVQGGTGTEAFF. In nucleotides, the CDR3 is TGTGCCAGCAGCGTAGTACAGGGCGGGACGGGGACTGAAGCTTTCTTT.